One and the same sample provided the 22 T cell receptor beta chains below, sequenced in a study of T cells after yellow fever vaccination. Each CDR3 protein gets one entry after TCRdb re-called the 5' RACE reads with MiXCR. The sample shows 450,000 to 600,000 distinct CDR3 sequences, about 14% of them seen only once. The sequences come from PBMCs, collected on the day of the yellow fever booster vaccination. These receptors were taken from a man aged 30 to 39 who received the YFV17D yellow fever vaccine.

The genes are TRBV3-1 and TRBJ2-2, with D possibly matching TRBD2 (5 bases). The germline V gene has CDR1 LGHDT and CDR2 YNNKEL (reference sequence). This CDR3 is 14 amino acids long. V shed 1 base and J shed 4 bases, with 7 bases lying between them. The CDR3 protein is CASSQVRGTGELFF. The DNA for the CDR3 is TGTGCCAGCAGCCAAGTTCGGGGCACCGGGGAGCTGTTTTTT.

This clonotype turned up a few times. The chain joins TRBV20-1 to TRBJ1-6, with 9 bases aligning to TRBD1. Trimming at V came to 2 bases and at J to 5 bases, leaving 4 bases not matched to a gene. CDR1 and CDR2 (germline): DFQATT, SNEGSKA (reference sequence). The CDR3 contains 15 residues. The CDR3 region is CSARWTGEDNSPLHF. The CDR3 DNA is TGCAGTGCTAGATGGACAGGGGAAGATAATTCACCCCTCCACTTT.

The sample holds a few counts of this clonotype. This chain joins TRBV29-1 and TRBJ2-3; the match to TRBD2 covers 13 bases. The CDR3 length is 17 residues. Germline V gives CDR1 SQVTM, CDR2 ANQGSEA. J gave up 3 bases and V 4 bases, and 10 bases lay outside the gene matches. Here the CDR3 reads CSVGPRRLAGGTDTQYF. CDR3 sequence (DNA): TGCAGCGTTGGCCCCAGACGACTAGCGGGGGGAACAGATACGCAGTATTTT.

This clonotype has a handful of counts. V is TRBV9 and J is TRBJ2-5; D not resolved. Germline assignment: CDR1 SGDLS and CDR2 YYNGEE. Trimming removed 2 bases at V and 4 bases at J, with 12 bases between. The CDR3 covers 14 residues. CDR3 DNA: TGTGCCAGCAGCGTGGTTGGTTTAGGAGAGACCCAGTACTTC. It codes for CASSVVGLGETQYF.

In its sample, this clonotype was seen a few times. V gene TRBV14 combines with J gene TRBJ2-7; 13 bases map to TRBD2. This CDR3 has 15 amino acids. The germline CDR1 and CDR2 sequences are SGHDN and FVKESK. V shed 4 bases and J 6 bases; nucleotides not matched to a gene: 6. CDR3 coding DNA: TGTGCCAGCAGCCCGAGACTAGCGGGAGGAATCGAGCAGTACTTC. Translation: CASSPRLAGGIEQYF.

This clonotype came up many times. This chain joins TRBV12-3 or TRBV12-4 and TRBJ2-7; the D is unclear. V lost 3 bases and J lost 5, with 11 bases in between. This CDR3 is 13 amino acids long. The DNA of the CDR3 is TGTGCCAGCAGTTTGTCAGGAGTCCACGAGCAGTACTTC. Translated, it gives CASSLSGVHEQYF.

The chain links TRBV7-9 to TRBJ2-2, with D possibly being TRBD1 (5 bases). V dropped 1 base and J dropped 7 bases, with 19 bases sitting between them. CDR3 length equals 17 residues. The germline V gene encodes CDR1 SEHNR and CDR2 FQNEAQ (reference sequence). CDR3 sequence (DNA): TGTGCCAGCAGCTTAGAGCCATGGACACGGCAGGGCGGGGAGCTGTTTTTT. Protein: CASSLEPWTRQGGELFF.

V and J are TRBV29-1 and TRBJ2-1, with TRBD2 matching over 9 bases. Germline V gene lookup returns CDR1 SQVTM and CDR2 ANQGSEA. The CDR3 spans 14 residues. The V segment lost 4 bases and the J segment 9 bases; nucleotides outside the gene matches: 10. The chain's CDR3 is CSVVAREGPGEQFF. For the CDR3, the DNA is TGCAGCGTTGTGGCGCGGGAGGGGCCGGGTGAGCAGTTCTTC.

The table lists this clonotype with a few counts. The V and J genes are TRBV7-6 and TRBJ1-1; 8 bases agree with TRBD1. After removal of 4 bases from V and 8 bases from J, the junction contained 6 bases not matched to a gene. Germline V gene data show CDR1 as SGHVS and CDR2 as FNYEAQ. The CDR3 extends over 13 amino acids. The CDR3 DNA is TGTGCCAGCAGCTACACGACAGGGGAAGAAGCTTTCTTT. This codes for CASSYTTGEEAFF.

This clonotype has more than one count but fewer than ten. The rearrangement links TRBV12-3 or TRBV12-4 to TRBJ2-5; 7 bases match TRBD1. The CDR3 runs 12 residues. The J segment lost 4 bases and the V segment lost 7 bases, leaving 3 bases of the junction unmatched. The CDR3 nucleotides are TGTGCCAGCACCTCAGGGGGAGAGACCCAGTACTTC. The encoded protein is CASTSGGETQYF.

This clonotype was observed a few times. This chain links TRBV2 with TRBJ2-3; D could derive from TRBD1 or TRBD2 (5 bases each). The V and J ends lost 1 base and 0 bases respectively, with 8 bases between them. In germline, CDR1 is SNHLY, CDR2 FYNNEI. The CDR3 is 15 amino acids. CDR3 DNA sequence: TGTGCCAGCAGTGAAGTGGGACCAAGCACAGATACGCAGTATTTT. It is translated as CASSEVGPSTDTQYF.

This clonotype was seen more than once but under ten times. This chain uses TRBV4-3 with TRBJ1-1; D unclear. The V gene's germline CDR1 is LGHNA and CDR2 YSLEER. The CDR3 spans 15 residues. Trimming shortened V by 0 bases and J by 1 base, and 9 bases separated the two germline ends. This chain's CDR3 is CASSQDKERNTEAFF. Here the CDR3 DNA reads TGCGCCAGCAGCCAAGATAAGGAGAGGAACACTGAAGCTTTCTTT.

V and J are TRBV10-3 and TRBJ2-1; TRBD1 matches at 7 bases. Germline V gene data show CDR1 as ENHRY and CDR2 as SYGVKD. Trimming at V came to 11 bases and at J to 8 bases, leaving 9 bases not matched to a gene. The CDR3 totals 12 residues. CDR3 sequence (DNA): TGTGCCGTACGAGACAGGGCGGATGAGCAGTTCTTC. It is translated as CAVRDRADEQFF.

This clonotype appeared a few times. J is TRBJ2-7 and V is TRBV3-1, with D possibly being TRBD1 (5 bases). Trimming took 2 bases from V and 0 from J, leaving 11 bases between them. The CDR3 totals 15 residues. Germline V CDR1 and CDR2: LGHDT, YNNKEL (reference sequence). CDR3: CASSQTGVLSYEQYF. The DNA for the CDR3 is TGTGCCAGCAGCCAAACAGGCGTACTCTCCTACGAGCAGTACTTC.

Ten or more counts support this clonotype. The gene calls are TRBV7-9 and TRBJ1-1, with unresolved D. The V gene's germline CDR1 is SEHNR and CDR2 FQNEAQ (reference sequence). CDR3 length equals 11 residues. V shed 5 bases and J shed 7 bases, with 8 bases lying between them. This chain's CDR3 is CASSRDDEAFF. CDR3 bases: TGTGCCAGCAGCCGGGATGATGAAGCTTTCTTT.

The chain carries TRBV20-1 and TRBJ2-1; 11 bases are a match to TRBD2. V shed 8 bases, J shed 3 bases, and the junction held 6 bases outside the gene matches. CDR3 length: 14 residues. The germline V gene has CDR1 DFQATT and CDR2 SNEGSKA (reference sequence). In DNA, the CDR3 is TGCAGTTGCTCCGGGACTAGCGGCTACAATGAGCAGTTCTTC. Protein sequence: CSCSGTSGYNEQFF.

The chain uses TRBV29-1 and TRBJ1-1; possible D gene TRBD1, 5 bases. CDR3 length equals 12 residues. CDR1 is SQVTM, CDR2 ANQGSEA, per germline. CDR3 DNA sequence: TGCAGTCTTACCACAGGGAACACTGAAGCTTTCTTT. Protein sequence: CSLTTGNTEAFF.

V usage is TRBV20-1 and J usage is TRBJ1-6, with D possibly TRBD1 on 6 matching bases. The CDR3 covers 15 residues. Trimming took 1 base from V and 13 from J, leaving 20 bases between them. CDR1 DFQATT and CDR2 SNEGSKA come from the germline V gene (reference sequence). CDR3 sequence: CSARASGAVHLPLHF. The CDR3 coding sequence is TGCAGTGCTAGAGCCTCAGGGGCAGTCCATTTGCCCCTCCACTTT.

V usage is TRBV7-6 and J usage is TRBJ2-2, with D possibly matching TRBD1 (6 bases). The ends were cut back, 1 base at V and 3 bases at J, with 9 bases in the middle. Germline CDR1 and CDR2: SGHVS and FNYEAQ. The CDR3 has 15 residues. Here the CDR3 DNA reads TGTGCCAGCAGCTTAGTATCAGGGGACACCGGGGAGCTGTTTTTT. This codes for CASSLVSGDTGELFF.

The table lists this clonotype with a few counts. CDR3 residues: CSARDDGTSGKGSYNEQFF. In nucleotides, the CDR3 is TGCAGTGCTAGAGATGACGGGACTAGCGGGAAGGGCTCCTACAATGAGCAGTTCTTC. The chain carries TRBV20-1 and TRBJ2-1, with 13 bases that match TRBD2. This CDR3 is 19 amino acids long. J lost 0 bases, V lost 0 bases, and 8 bases had no gene match. Per germline, CDR1 DFQATT and CDR2 SNEGSKA (reference sequence).

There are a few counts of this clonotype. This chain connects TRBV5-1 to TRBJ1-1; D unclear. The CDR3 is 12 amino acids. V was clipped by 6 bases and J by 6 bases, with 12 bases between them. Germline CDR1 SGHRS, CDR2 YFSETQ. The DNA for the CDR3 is TGCGCCAGCACCGCCCGGCGGGCTGAAGCTTTCTTT. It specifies CASTARRAEAFF.

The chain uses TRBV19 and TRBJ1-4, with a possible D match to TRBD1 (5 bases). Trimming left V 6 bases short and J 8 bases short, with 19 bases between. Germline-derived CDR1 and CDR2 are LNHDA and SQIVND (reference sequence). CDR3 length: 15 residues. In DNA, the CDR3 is TGTGCCAGTAGCCCCGGAGCGGGGGGGTACGAAAAACTGTTTTTT. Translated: CASSPGAGGYEKLFF.